These T cell receptor beta chains were read from a single sample in a study of siplizumab effects on memory and regulatory T cells. Assay: immunoSEQ multiplex PCR; the TCRdb copy retains only in-frame clones and omits some. Of more than 85,000 clones listed, 92% are singletons. Material for sequencing was CD4+ T cells sorted from blood. All receptors come from a human donor in good health. The conserved cysteine and the conserved F or W are not part of the CDR3 here. Fields, in order: V gene, J gene, CDR3 protein.

TRBV5-6	TRBJ2-7	ASSFRWYEQY
TRBV15	TRBJ2-3	ATSQRGGMIRTDTQY
TRBV18	TRBJ2-5	ASSPGRSQETQY
TRBV27	TRBJ1-3	ASSFQGHSGNTIY
TRBV11-3	TRBJ2-5	ASSADSQETQY
TRBV30	TRBJ1-5	AWSVSGSFRSNQPQH
TRBV7-9	TRBJ1-2	ASSLTGINYGYT
TRBV11-2	TRBJ1-3	ASSAGTGLNTIY
TRBV5-1	TRBJ1-4	ASSPDVEGPKGGKLF
TRBV30	TRBJ2-2	AWSVPGGTGELF
TRBV30	TRBJ2-5	AWSVTTQY
TRBV11-2	TRBJ2-1	ASSPRLAGLYEQF
TRBV6-5	TRBJ2-6	ASSYVRGSGANVLT
TRBV5-5	TRBJ1-4	ASSLVGTRYEKLF
TRBV19	TRBJ1-5	ASSTSTGSTRSNQPQH
TRBV28	TRBJ1-5	ASSSGGAGNQPQH
TRBV27	TRBJ2-7	ASSLRGTGGFYEQY
TRBV9	TRBJ2-3	ASSRTGFTDTQY
TRBV28	TRBJ1-1	ASRKQAGGTEAF
TRBV9	TRBJ1-3	ASSVSWGSNGNTIY
TRBV4-1	TRBJ1-5	ASSHPARGNQPQH
TRBV27	TRBJ2-6	ASSAWAPISSGANVLT
TRBV5-4	TRBJ2-7	ASSLVGGASYEQY
TRBV7-2	TRBJ2-6	ASSLRGGAFGANVLT
TRBV28	TRBJ1-3	ASGRGSGNTIY
TRBV14	TRBJ1-4	ASSRSGTVYEKLF
TRBV6-6	TRBJ2-7	ASKRDSYEQY
TRBV9	TRBJ1-1	ASSEDLNTEAF
TRBV5-1	TRBJ1-1	ASSVDRDTEAF
TRBV5-1	TRBJ2-1	ASSLVVSGQGNEQF
TRBV18	TRBJ2-3	ASSPTGLAGGTTDTQY
TRBV11-2	TRBJ2-2	ASSVLAPGELF
TRBV15	TRBJ1-4	ATSRDFGKLF
TRBV28	TRBJ2-1	ASSLLADNEQF